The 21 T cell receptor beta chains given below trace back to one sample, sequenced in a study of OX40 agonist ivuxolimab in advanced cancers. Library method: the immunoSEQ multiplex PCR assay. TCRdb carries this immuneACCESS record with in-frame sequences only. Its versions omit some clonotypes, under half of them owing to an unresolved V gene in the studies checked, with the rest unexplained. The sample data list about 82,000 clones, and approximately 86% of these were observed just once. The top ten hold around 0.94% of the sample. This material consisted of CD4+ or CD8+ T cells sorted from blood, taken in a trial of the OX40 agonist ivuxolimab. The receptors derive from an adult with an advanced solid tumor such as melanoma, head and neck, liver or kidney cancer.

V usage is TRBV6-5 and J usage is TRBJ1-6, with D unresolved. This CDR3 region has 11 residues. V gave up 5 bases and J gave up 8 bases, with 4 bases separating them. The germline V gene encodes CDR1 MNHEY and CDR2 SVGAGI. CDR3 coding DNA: TGTGCCAGCAGTCTCTATTCACCCCTCCACTTT. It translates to CASSLYSPLHF.

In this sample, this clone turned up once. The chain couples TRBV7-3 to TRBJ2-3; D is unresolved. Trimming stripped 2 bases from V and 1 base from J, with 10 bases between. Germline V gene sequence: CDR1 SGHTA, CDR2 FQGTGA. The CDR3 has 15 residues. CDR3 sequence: CASSLLPSGTDTQYF. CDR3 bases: TGTGCCAGCAGCTTACTCCCATCGGGCACAGATACGCAGTATTTT.

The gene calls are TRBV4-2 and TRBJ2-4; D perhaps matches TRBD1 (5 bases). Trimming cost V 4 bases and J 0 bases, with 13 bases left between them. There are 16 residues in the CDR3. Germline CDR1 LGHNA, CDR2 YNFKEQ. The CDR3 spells CASSPTVGLAKNIQYF. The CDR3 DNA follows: TGTGCCAGCAGCCCAACTGTGGGGCTAGCCAAAAACATTCAGTACTTC.

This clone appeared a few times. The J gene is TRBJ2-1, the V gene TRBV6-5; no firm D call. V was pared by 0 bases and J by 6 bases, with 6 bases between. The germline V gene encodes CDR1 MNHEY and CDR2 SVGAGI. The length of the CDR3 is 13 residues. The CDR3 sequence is CASSYSPRNEQFF. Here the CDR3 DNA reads TGTGCCAGCAGTTACTCGCCCCGCAATGAGCAGTTCTTC.

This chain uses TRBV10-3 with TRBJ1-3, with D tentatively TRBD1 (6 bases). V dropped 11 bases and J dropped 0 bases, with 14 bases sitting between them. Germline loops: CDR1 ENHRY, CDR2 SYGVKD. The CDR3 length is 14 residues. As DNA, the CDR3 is TGTGCCGGTTCAACAGGGAGCTCTGGAAACACCATATATTTT. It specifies CAGSTGSSGNTIYF.

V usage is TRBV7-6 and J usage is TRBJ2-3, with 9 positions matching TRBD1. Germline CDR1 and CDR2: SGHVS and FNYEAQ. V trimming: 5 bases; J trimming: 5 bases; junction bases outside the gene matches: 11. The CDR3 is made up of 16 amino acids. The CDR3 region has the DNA TGTGCCAGCAGCCGGACAGGGGCCGGATTGGTAGATACGCAGTATTTT. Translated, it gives CASSRTGAGLVDTQYF.

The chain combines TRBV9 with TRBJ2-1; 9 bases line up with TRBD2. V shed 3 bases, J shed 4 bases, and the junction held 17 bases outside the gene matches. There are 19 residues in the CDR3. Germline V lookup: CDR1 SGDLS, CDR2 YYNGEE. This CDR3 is CASSAKPGLAFFLYNEQFF. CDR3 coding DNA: TGTGCCAGCAGCGCTAAGCCGGGACTAGCCTTTTTCTTGTACAATGAGCAGTTCTTC.

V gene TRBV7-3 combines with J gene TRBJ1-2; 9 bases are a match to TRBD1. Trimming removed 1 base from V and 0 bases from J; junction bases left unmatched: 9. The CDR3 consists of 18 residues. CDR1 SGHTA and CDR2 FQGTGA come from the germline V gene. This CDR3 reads CASSLSGQGKGPNYGYTF. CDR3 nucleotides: TGTGCCAGCAGCTTAAGCGGACAGGGGAAAGGTCCTAACTATGGCTACACCTTC.

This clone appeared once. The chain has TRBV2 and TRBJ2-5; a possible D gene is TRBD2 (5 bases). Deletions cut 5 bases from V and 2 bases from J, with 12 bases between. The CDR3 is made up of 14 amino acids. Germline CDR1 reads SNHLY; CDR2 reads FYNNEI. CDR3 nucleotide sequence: TGTGCCAGCAGTTCGGACTGGAATCAAGAGACCCAGTACTTC. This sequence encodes CASSSDWNQETQYF. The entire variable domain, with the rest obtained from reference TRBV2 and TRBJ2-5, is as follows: EPEVTQTPSHQVTQMGQEVILRCVPISNHLYFYWYRQILGQKVEFLVSFYNNEISEKSEIFDDQFSVERPDGSNFTLKIRSTKLEDSAMYFCASSSDWNQETQYFGPGTRLLVL.

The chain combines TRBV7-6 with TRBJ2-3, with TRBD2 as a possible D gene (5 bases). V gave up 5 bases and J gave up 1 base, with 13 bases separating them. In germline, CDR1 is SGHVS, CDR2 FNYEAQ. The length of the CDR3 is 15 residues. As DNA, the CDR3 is TGTGCCAGCAGCCGAGCTGGACTGCGCACAGATACGCAGTATTTT. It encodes CASSRAGLRTDTQYF.

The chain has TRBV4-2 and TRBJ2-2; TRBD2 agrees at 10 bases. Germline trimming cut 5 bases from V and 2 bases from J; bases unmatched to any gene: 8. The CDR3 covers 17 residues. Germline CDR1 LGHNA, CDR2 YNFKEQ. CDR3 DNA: TGTGCCAGCAGCTCCTCCGGGACTAGCGTTAACACCGGGGAGCTGTTTTTT. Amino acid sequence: CASSSSGTSVNTGELFF.

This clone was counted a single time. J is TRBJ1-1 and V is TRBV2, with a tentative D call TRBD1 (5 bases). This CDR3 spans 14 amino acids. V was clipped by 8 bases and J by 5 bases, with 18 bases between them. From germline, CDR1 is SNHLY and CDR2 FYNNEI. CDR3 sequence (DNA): TGTGCCAGCGTGGGGGGGAATGTGGGAACTGAAGCTTTCTTT. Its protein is CASVGGNVGTEAFF. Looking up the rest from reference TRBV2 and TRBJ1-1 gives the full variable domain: EPEVTQTPSHQVTQMGQEVILRCVPISNHLYFYWYRQILGQKVEFLVSFYNNEISEKSEIFDDQFSVERPDGSNFTLKIRSTKLEDSAMYFCASVGGNVGTEAFFGQGTRLTVV.

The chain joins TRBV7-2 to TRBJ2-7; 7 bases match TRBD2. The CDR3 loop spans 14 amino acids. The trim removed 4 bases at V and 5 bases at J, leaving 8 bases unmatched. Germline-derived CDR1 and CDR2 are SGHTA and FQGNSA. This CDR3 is CASSWAGRANEQYF. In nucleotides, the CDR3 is TGTGCCAGCAGCTGGGCGGGGAGGGCCAACGAGCAGTACTTC.

The CDR3: CASSSRTGGAGNTIYF. The CDR3 DNA reads as TGTGCCAGCAGTTCCCGGACAGGGGGCGCAGGAAACACCATATATTTT. The J gene is TRBJ1-3, the V gene TRBV6-6, with 11 bases fitting TRBD1. The germline V gene encodes CDR1 MNHNY and CDR2 SVGAGI (reference sequence). V trimming: 4 bases; J trimming: 4 bases; junction bases outside the gene matches: 6. The CDR3 runs to 16 residues.

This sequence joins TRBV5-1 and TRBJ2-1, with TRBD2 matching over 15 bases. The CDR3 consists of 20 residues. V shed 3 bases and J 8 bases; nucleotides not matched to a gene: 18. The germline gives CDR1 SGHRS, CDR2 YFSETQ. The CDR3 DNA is TGCGCCAGCAGCTCCCCGGGACTAGCGGGAGGAGCCTCGAGGGGCTATGAGCAGTTCTTC. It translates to CASSSPGLAGGASRGYEQFF.

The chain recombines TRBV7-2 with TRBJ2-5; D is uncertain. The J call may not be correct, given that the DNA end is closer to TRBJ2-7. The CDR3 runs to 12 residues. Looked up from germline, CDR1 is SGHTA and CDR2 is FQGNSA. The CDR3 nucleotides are TGTGCCAGCAGCCCGAGCTCCTACGAGCAGTACTTC. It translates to CASSPSSYEQYF.

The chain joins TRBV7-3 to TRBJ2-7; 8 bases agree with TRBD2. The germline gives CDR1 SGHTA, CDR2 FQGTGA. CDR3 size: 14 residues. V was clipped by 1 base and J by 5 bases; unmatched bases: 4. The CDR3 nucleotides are TGTGCCAGCAGCTTAAAACGGGGGGGCGACGAGCAGTACTTC. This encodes CASSLKRGGDEQYF.

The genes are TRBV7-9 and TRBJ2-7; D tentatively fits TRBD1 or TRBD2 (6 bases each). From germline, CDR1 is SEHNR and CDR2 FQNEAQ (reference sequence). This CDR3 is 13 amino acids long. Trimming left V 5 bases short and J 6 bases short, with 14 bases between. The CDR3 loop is CASSDRGGGEQYF. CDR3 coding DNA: TGTGCCAGCAGCGACCGAGGGGGAGGCGAGCAGTACTTC.

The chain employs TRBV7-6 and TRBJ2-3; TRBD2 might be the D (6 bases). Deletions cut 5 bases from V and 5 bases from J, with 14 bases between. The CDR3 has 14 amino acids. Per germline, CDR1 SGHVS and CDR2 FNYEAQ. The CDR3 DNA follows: TGTGCCAGCAGCACCAGATCGGAGGGAGATACGCAGTATTTT. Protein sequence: CASSTRSEGDTQYF. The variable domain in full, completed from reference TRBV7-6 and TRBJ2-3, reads GAGVSQSPRYKVTKRGQDVALRCDPISGHVSLYWYRQALGQGPEFLTYFNYEAQQDKSGLPNDRFSAERPEGSISTLTIQRTEQRDSAMYRCASSTRSEGDTQYFGPGTRLTVL.

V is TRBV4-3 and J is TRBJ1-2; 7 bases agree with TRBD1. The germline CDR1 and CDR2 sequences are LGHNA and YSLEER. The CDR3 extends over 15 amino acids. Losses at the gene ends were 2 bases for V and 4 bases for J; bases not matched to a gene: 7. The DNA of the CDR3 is TGCGCCAGCAGCCAAAACGCACAGGGGTTCTATGGCTACACCTTC. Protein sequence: CASSQNAQGFYGYTF.

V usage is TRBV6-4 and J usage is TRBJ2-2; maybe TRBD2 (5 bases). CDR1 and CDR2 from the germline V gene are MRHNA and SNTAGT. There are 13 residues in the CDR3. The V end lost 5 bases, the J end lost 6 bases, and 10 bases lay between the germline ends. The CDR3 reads CASSKDWSGELFF. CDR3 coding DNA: TGTGCCAGCAGTAAGGACTGGTCCGGGGAGCTGTTTTTT.